The following is a T cell receptor (beta chain) sequence with its context. What it recognizes is unknown. These data originate in a study of a mutant IDH1 vaccine in newly diagnosed glioma. Study summary: Eight vaccinations reached patients in weeks 1, 3, 5, 7, 11, 15, 19 and 23. Initiation of the vaccine course occurred 4-6 weeks after radiotherapy alone, or alongside temozolomide cycles.

Sequenced by immunoSEQ multiplex PCR; TCRdb stores in-frame clones only, minus some. The sample yields approximately 51,000 clones, roughly 78% seen once. Time point reported: week 5, during vaccination. Alongside topical imiquimod, each dose of vaccine comprised 300 ug of mutant IDH1 20-mer peptide. Donors' newly diagnosed IDH1-mutant WHO grade 3 or 4 astrocytomas lacked nuclear ATRX. V shed 4 bases, J shed 4 bases, and the junction held 10 bases outside the gene matches. The CDR3 totals 15 residues. Germline V gives CDR1 MNHNY, CDR2 SVGAGI (reference sequence). The sequenced sample was PBMCs, obtained from a glioma patient whose treatment included an IDH1 peptide vaccine. The sequence derives from a woman between 35 and 50 years old with glioma. This sequence joins TRBV6-6 and TRBJ2-7; 7 nucleotides agree with TRBD1. The CDR3 loop is CASSSKGDSRYEQYF. Here the CDR3 DNA reads TGTGCCAGCAGTTCTAAGGGGGACAGCAGGTACGAGCAGTACTTC.